The 4 T cell receptor beta chains listed next were all sequenced from one sample in a study of blood T cell repertoires in COVID-19. The assay was immunoSEQ multiplex PCR, and TCRdb's table has in-frame clones only and misses some. The sample has over 110,000 clones; approximately 88% are singletons. Sequencing was performed on peripheral blood. All receptors derive from a woman in her forties or fifties with acute or convalescent COVID-19.

The V gene is TRBV27, the J gene TRBJ2-7; tentatively, D is TRBD1 (5 bases). CDR3 length equals 14 residues. V was clipped by 0 bases and J by 11 bases, with 17 bases between them. From germline, CDR1 is MNHEY and CDR2 SMNVEV (reference sequence). For the CDR3, the DNA is TGTGCCAGCAGTTTATCGTTTGGACACCCGTCTGAGTACTTC. Its protein is CASSLSFGHPSEYF.

This chain uses TRBV7-9 with TRBJ2-7, with 11 nucleotides matching TRBD2. The V gene end was trimmed by 0 bases and the J gene end by 4 bases; junction bases not matched to a gene: 2. Germline CDR1 SEHNR, CDR2 FQNEAQ (reference sequence). The CDR3 spans 15 residues. The CDR3 DNA follows: TGTGCCAGCAGCTTAGCCGGGACTAGCGGTTACGAGCAGTACTTC. It specifies CASSLAGTSGYEQYF.

This rearrangement joins TRBV28 to TRBJ1-3; weak D call: TRBD1 (5 bases). CDR3 length equals 16 residues. V was shortened by 6 bases and J by 0 bases, with 15 bases between the two germline ends. CDR1 and CDR2 (germline): MDHEN, SYDVKM. DNA for the CDR3: TGTGCCAGCAGCGAAGGGGTGCCCTACTCTGGAAACACCATATATTTT. Amino acids: CASSEGVPYSGNTIYF.

The chain is built from TRBV9 and TRBJ2-5; 10 bases agree with TRBD2. The CDR3 has 16 residues. Germline trimming cut 4 bases from V and 5 bases from J; bases unmatched to any gene: 11. CDR1 and CDR2 (germline): SGDLS, YYNGEE. DNA of the CDR3: TGTGCCAGCAGCCCCCCAGCGGGGGGGTTCGCGGAGACCCAGTACTTC. It codes for CASSPPAGGFAETQYF. The entire variable domain, with the rest obtained from reference TRBV9 and TRBJ2-5, is as follows: DSGVTQTPKHLITATGQRVTLRCSPRSGDLSVYWYQQSLDQGLQFLIQYYNGEERAKGNILERFSAQQFPDLHSELNLSSLELGDSALYFCASSPPAGGFAETQYFGPGTRLLVL.